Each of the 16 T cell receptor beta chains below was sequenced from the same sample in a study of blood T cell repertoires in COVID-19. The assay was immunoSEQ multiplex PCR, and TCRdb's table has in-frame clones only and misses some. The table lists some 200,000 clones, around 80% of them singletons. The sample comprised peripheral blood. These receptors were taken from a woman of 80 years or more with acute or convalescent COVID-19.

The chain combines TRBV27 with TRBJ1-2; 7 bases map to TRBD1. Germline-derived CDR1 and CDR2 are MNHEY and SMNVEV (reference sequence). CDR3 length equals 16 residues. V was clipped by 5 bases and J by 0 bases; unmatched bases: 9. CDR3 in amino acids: CASSPYRQGTNYGYTF. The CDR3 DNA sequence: TGTGCCAGCAGTCCCTACCGACAGGGAACTAACTATGGCTACACCTTC.

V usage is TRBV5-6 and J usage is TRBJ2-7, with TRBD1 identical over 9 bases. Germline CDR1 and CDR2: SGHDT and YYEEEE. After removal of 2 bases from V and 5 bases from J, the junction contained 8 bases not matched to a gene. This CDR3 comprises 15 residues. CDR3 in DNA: TGTGCCAGCAGCTTTCTGGGGACAGGGTTCCACGAGCAGTACTTC. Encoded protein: CASSFLGTGFHEQYF.

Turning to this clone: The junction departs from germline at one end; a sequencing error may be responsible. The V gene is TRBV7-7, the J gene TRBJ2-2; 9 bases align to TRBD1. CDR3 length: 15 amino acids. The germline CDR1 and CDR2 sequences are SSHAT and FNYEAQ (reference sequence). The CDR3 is CASSTTGGDTGELFF. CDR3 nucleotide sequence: TGTGCTAGCAGTACGACAGGGGGAGACACCGGGGAGCTGTTTTTT.

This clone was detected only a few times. The CDR3 region is CASSLDLSESYEQYF. The CDR3 DNA reads TGTGCCAGCAGCTTAGATCTTAGCGAATCCTACGAGCAGTACTTC. The chain has TRBV11-3 and TRBJ2-7; possible D gene TRBD2, 5 bases. Trimming stripped 0 bases from V and 1 base from J, with 10 bases between. Germline V gene data show CDR1 as SGHNT and CDR2 as YENEEA. This CDR3 is 15 amino acids long.

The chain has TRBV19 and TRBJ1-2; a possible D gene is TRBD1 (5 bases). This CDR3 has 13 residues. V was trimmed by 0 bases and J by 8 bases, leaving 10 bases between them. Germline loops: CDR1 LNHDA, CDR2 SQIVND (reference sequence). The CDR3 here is CASSIDRVGGYTF. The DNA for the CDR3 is TGTGCCAGTAGTATAGACAGGGTCGGCGGCTACACCTTC.

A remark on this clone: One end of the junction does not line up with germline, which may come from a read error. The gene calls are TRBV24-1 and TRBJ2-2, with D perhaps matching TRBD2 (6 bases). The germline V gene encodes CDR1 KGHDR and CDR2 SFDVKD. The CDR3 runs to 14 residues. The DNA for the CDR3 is TGTGCCACCAGTGACCCCGGAGGGGCCGGAGAGCTGTTTTTT. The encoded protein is CATSDPGGAGELFF.

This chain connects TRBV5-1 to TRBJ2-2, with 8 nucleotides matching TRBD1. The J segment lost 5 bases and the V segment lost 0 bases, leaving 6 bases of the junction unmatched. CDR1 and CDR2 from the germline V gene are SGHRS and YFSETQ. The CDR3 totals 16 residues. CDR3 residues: CASSLGQGASTGELFF. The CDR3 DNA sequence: TGCGCCAGCAGCTTGGGGCAGGGGGCATCAACCGGGGAGCTGTTTTTT.

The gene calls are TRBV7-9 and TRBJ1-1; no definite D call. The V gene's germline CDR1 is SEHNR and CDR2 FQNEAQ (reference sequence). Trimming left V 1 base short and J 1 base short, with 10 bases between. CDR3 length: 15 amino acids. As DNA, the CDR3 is TGTGCCAGCAGCTTAGGTCCCGGGAAGAACACTGAAGCTTTCTTT. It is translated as CASSLGPGKNTEAFF.

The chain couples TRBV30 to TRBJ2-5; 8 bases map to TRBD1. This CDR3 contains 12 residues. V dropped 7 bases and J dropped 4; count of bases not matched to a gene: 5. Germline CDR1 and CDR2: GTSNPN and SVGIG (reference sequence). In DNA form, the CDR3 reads TGTGCCTTGGACAGGGTCGGAGAGACCCAGTACTTC. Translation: CALDRVGETQYF.

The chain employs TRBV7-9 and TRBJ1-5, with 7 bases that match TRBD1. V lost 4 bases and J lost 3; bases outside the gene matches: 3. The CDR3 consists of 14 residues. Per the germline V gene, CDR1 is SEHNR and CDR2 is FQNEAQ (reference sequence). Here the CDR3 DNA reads TGTGCCAGCAGCTCGACAGGGTCCAATCAGCCCCAGCATTTT. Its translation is CASSSTGSNQPQHF.

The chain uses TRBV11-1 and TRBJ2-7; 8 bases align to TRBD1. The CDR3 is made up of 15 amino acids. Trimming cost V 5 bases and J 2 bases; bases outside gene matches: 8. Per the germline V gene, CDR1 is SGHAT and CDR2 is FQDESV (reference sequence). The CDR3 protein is CASSEHGQGAYEQYF. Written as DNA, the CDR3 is TGTGCCAGCAGCGAACATGGACAGGGCGCCTACGAGCAGTACTTC. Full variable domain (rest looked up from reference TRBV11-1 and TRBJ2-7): EAEVAQSPRYKITEKSQAVAFWCDPISGHATLYWYRQILGQGPELLVQFQDESVVDDSQLPKDRFSAERLKGVDSTLKIQPAELGDSAMYLCASSEHGQGAYEQYFGPGTRLTVT.

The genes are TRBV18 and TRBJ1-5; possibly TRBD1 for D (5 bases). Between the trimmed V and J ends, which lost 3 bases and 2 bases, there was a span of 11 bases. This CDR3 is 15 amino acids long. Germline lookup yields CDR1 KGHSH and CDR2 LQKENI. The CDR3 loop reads CASSPTTVGNQPQHF. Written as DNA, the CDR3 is TGTGCCAGCTCACCCACGACAGTCGGCAATCAGCCCCAGCATTTT.

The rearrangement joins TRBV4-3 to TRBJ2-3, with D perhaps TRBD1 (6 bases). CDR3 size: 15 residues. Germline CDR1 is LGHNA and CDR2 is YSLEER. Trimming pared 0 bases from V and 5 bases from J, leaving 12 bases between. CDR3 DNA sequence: TGCGCCAGCAGCCAAGATAGCCAGGGGAGAGATACGCAGTATTTT. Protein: CASSQDSQGRDTQYF.

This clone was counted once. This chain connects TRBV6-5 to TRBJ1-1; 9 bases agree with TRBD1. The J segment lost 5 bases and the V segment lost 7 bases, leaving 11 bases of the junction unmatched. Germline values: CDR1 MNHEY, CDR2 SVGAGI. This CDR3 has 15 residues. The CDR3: CASKSDRGRSTEAFF. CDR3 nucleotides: TGTGCCAGCAAATCGGACAGGGGCAGGAGTACTGAAGCTTTCTTT.

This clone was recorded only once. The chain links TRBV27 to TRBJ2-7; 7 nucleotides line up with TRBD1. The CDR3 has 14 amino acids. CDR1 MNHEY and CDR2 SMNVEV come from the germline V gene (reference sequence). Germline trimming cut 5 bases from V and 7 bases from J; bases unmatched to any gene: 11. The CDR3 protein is CASSRRDREEEQYF. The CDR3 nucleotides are TGTGCCAGCAGTCGTCGGGACAGAGAAGAGGAGCAGTACTTC.

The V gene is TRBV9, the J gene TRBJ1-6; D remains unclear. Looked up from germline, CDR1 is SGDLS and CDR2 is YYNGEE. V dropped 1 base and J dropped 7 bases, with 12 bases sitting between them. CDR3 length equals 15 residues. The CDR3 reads CASSVSGIGNSPLHF. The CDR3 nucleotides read TGTGCCAGCAGCGTATCGGGGATCGGGAATTCACCCCTCCACTTT.